This entry features one TCR beta chain sequence. At one end the junction does not follow the germline gene, possibly because of a read error. Sequenced by immunoSEQ multiplex PCR; TCRdb stores in-frame clones only, minus some. The sample holds about 220,000 clones; approximately 85% are singletons and the top ten take roughly 5.1%. These data belong to a study of blood T cell repertoires in COVID-19. Followed over time, Seattle patients had been enrolled while infection was active. This CDR3 is 16 amino acids long. CDR1 and CDR2 from the germline V gene are MDHEN and SYDVKM. This sequence originates from a woman in her seventies with COVID-19, enrolled during active disease. The sample comprised peripheral blood. The gene calls are TRBV28 and TRBJ2-1, with 9 nucleotides matching TRBD2. The CDR3 spells CASSLPGTSSDNEQFF. In DNA form, the CDR3 reads TGTGCCAGCAGTTTACCTGGGACTAGCTCCGACAATGAGCAGTTCTTC.